These T cell receptor beta chains were read from a single sample in a study of blood T cell repertoires in COVID-19. TCRdb's copy holds only in-frame clones and misses some; the assay was immunoSEQ multiplex PCR. The sample lists approximately 75,000 clones; about 88% were seen once. Sample: peripheral blood. The receptors stem from a man older than 75 with COVID-19, enrolled during active disease. Both conserved end residues are part of each CDR3. Fields, in order: D gene, J gene, V gene, clone size, CDR3 DNA, CDR3 protein. A D gene is named only where the DNA matches it firmly. Clone size is not always given. Where it is, it says once, few, many or a class for expanded clones.

d_call: -; j_call: TRBJ2-6; v_call: TRBV18; clone_size: -; cdr3_nt: TGTGCCAGCTCAGTGACAGCGATCTCTGGGGCCAACGTCCTGACTTTC; cdr3_aa: CASSVTAISGANVLTF
d_call: TRBD2; j_call: TRBJ2-1; v_call: TRBV7-3; clone_size: -; cdr3_nt: TGTGCCAGCAGCACCGGGACTAGCGACTTCGGTGAGCAGTTCTTC; cdr3_aa: CASSTGTSDFGEQFF
d_call: TRBD1; j_call: TRBJ1-4; v_call: TRBV28; clone_size: -; cdr3_nt: TGTGCCAGCGGGTCTCCGGGACAGGGGAATGAAAAACTGTTTTTT; cdr3_aa: CASGSPGQGNEKLFF
d_call: TRBD1; j_call: TRBJ1-1; v_call: TRBV7-3; clone_size: -; cdr3_nt: TGTGCCAGCAGCCCCGACAGGGAACTGAACACTGAAGCTTTCTTT; cdr3_aa: CASSPDRELNTEAFF
d_call: TRBD2; j_call: TRBJ2-7; v_call: TRBV18; clone_size: -; cdr3_nt: TGTGCCAGCTCACAATCGGGGGGGGTTCACGAGCAGTACTTC; cdr3_aa: CASSQSGGVHEQYF
d_call: -; j_call: TRBJ2-3; v_call: TRBV7-3; clone_size: -; cdr3_nt: TGTGCCAGCAGCTTAACCAGTAGCACAGATACGCAGTATTTT; cdr3_aa: CASSLTSSTDTQYF
d_call: TRBD2; j_call: TRBJ2-1; v_call: TRBV6-1; clone_size: -; cdr3_nt: TGTGCCAGCAGTGAAGGGCTAGCGGGGGGGCTCAATGAGCAGTTCTTC; cdr3_aa: CASSEGLAGGLNEQFF
d_call: -; j_call: TRBJ2-7; v_call: TRBV2; clone_size: once; cdr3_nt: TGTGCCAGCAGTGGAGACACCATGTCCTACGAGCAGTACTTC; cdr3_aa: CASSGDTMSYEQYF
d_call: -; j_call: TRBJ1-2; v_call: TRBV7-2; clone_size: -; cdr3_nt: TGTGCCAGCAGCTTACAGGGGTCCGACTATGGTTACACCTTC; cdr3_aa: CASSLQGSDYGYTF
d_call: TRBD1; j_call: TRBJ1-3; v_call: TRBV7-9; clone_size: -; cdr3_nt: TGTGCCAGCAGCCAGGACAGGGTGTCGGGAAACACCATATATTTT; cdr3_aa: CASSQDRVSGNTIYF
d_call: -; j_call: TRBJ1-1; v_call: TRBV4-1; clone_size: -; cdr3_nt: TGCGCCAGCAGCCAAGTGAAGGGAGGGTCCACTGAAGCTTTCTTT; cdr3_aa: CASSQVKGGSTEAFF
d_call: TRBD1; j_call: TRBJ1-5; v_call: TRBV6-6; clone_size: -; cdr3_nt: TGTGCCAGCAGCTCGGGACAGGGGGCCAATCAGCCCCAGCATTTT; cdr3_aa: CASSSGQGANQPQHF
d_call: -; j_call: TRBJ1-2; v_call: TRBV3-1/TRBV3-2; clone_size: -; cdr3_nt: TGTGCCAGCAGCCAAGACGGGAAGGGCTACACCTTC; cdr3_aa: CASSQDGKGYTF
d_call: TRBD1; j_call: TRBJ2-3; v_call: TRBV2; clone_size: -; cdr3_nt: TGTGCCAGCGGAAACAGGGGGACAGATACGCAGTATTTT; cdr3_aa: CASGNRGTDTQYF
d_call: -; j_call: TRBJ1-1; v_call: TRBV20-1; clone_size: -; cdr3_nt: TGCAGTGCTAGTGAGAGTGGCAGGGCGGGAACTGAAGCTTTCTTT; cdr3_aa: CSASESGRAGTEAFF
d_call: -; j_call: TRBJ1-3; v_call: TRBV2; clone_size: -; cdr3_nt: TGTGCCAGCAGTGAGCAGGGGAGTACTGGAAACACCATATATTTT; cdr3_aa: CASSEQGSTGNTIYF
d_call: -; j_call: TRBJ2-5; v_call: TRBV7-2; clone_size: -; cdr3_nt: TGTGCCAGCAGCTCATCGACAGGAGCACAAGAGACCCAGTACTTC; cdr3_aa: CASSSSTGAQETQYF
d_call: -; j_call: TRBJ1-2; v_call: TRBV4-1; clone_size: few; cdr3_nt: TGCGCCAGCAGCCAAGATTGGAGGGACTATGGCTACACCTTC; cdr3_aa: CASSQDWRDYGYTF
d_call: TRBD2; j_call: TRBJ2-1; v_call: TRBV7-9; clone_size: few; cdr3_nt: TGTGCCAGCAGCCTCTCTCTACGGACTAGCGGGCTTAACAATGAGCAGTTCTTC; cdr3_aa: CASSLSLRTSGLNNEQFF
d_call: -; j_call: TRBJ2-1; v_call: TRBV14; clone_size: -; cdr3_nt: TGTGCCAGCAGCCAAGTTAACAGTTATTACAATGAGCAGTTCTTC; cdr3_aa: CASSQVNSYYNEQFF
d_call: -; j_call: TRBJ1-2; v_call: TRBV3-1/TRBV3-2; clone_size: -; cdr3_nt: TGTGCCAGCAGCCAGAGCGACGGCTACACCTTC; cdr3_aa: CASSQSDGYTF
d_call: TRBD1; j_call: TRBJ1-2; v_call: TRBV27; clone_size: -; cdr3_nt: TGTGCCAGCAGTAGACAGGGGCTCCCGGGGTATGGCTACACCTTC; cdr3_aa: CASSRQGLPGYGYTF
d_call: TRBD1; j_call: TRBJ1-2; v_call: TRBV29-1; clone_size: once; cdr3_nt: TGCAGCGCGATGCGGGACAGGGATTATGGCTACACCTTC; cdr3_aa: CSAMRDRDYGYTF
d_call: -; j_call: TRBJ1-1; v_call: TRBV6-5; clone_size: -; cdr3_nt: TGTGCCAGCAGTTACTCCCAGGGGAAGAACACTGAAGCTTTCTTT; cdr3_aa: CASSYSQGKNTEAFF
d_call: -; j_call: TRBJ2-2; v_call: TRBV19; clone_size: -; cdr3_nt: TGTGCCAGTAGTATAGAGACTAGTCCCGGGGAGCTGTTTTTT; cdr3_aa: CASSIETSPGELFF
d_call: TRBD1; j_call: TRBJ1-4; v_call: TRBV5-1; clone_size: -; cdr3_nt: TGCGCCAGCAGCTTAGGGGGCGCGGGGGAAAAACTGTTTTTT; cdr3_aa: CASSLGGAGEKLFF
d_call: TRBD1; j_call: TRBJ2-1; v_call: TRBV24-1; clone_size: -; cdr3_nt: TGTGCCACCAGTGATGCCGGGACAGCCGCCTACAATGAGCAGTTCTTC; cdr3_aa: CATSDAGTAAYNEQFF
d_call: TRBD1; j_call: TRBJ1-4; v_call: TRBV2; clone_size: -; cdr3_nt: TGTGCCAGCAGGGACAGGGGCGGAGCAACTAATGAAAAACTGTTTTTT; cdr3_aa: CASRDRGGATNEKLFF
d_call: -; j_call: TRBJ2-5; v_call: TRBV3-1/TRBV3-2; clone_size: -; cdr3_nt: TGTGCCAGCAGCCTTGGTCAGGCGGGCGGGGAGACCCAGTACTTC; cdr3_aa: CASSLGQAGGETQYF
d_call: -; j_call: TRBJ1-5; v_call: TRBV27; clone_size: -; cdr3_nt: TGTGCCAGCAGTTTCAGGGGAAACAATCAGCCCCAGCATTTT; cdr3_aa: CASSFRGNNQPQHF
d_call: -; j_call: TRBJ1-5; v_call: TRBV19; clone_size: -; cdr3_nt: TGTGCCAGTAGTATAGATCTCGGGGGGTATCAGCCCCAGCATTTT; cdr3_aa: CASSIDLGGYQPQHF
d_call: TRBD2; j_call: TRBJ2-7; v_call: TRBV19; clone_size: -; cdr3_nt: TGTGCCAGTAGTACGCAGACTAGCGGGGGTGTTCTCTACGAGCAGTACTTC; cdr3_aa: CASSTQTSGGVLYEQYF
d_call: -; j_call: TRBJ2-7; v_call: TRBV19; clone_size: -; cdr3_nt: TGTGCCAGTAGACAGGGCTACGAGCAGTACTTC; cdr3_aa: CASRQGYEQYF
d_call: -; j_call: TRBJ1-3; v_call: TRBV27; clone_size: -; cdr3_nt: TGTGCCAGCAGTTCCCAAGCCGGAAACACCATATATTTT; cdr3_aa: CASSSQAGNTIYF
d_call: -; j_call: TRBJ1-3; v_call: TRBV12-3/TRBV12-4; clone_size: -; cdr3_nt: TGTGCCAGCAGCTTACTCGTGCGGAACACCATATATTTT; cdr3_aa: CASSLLVRNTIYF
d_call: -; j_call: TRBJ2-4; v_call: TRBV19; clone_size: -; cdr3_nt: TGTGCCAGTAGTATAGGAGGGCGACGCAAAAACATTCAGTACTTC; cdr3_aa: CASSIGGRRKNIQYF
d_call: TRBD1; j_call: TRBJ1-1; v_call: TRBV6-2/TRBV6-3; clone_size: few; cdr3_nt: TGTGCCAGCAGTTACGACAGGGGAAGCACTGAAGCTTTCTTT; cdr3_aa: CASSYDRGSTEAFF
d_call: -; j_call: TRBJ1-2; v_call: TRBV9; clone_size: -; cdr3_nt: TGTGCCAGCAGCCCCAACCCGACGGAGAACTATGGCTACACCTTC; cdr3_aa: CASSPNPTENYGYTF
d_call: TRBD1; j_call: TRBJ1-4; v_call: TRBV6-1; clone_size: -; cdr3_nt: TGTGCCAGCAGTGAATTTGGGACAGGGCTTAATGAAAAACTGTTTTTT; cdr3_aa: CASSEFGTGLNEKLFF
d_call: TRBD1; j_call: TRBJ2-7; v_call: TRBV20-1; clone_size: -; cdr3_nt: TGCAGTGCCCCGACAGGGGTCGAGCAGTACTTC; cdr3_aa: CSAPTGVEQYF
d_call: -; j_call: TRBJ2-3; v_call: TRBV2; clone_size: -; cdr3_nt: TGTGCCAGCCAGCGGATGGGGTTCACAGATACGCAGTATTTT; cdr3_aa: CASQRMGFTDTQYF
d_call: -; j_call: TRBJ1-1; v_call: TRBV18; clone_size: -; cdr3_nt: TGTGCCAGCTCACCAGACAGGCTGAACACTGAAGCTTTCTTT; cdr3_aa: CASSPDRLNTEAFF
d_call: -; j_call: TRBJ2-3; v_call: TRBV5-1; clone_size: -; cdr3_nt: TGCGCCAGCAGCTTGGATTCCCACACAGATACGCAGTATTTT; cdr3_aa: CASSLDSHTDTQYF
d_call: -; j_call: TRBJ1-1; v_call: TRBV5-1; clone_size: -; cdr3_nt: TGCGCCAGCAGCTTGGCTGCGCAGGGGAACACTGAAGCTTTCTTT; cdr3_aa: CASSLAAQGNTEAFF
d_call: -; j_call: TRBJ2-3; v_call: TRBV3-1/TRBV3-2; clone_size: large; cdr3_nt: TGTGCCAGCAGCCTCAGGTCGGCAGATACGCAGTATTTT; cdr3_aa: CASSLRSADTQYF
d_call: -; j_call: TRBJ2-1; v_call: TRBV7-2; clone_size: -; cdr3_nt: TGTGCCAGCAGCTCATACCGGGACAAAGGGGACAATGAGCAGTTCTTC; cdr3_aa: CASSSYRDKGDNEQFF
d_call: -; j_call: TRBJ2-4; v_call: TRBV6-1; clone_size: -; cdr3_nt: TGTGCCAGCAGTGATTCGGTCTGGGGGGACATTCAGTACTTC; cdr3_aa: CASSDSVWGDIQYF
d_call: -; j_call: TRBJ2-7; v_call: TRBV27; clone_size: -; cdr3_nt: TGTGCCAGCTCACGCGCGGCATTCTACGAGCAGTACTTC; cdr3_aa: CASSRAAFYEQYF
d_call: -; j_call: TRBJ1-1; v_call: TRBV6-1; clone_size: -; cdr3_nt: TGTGCCAGCAGTGAAGTCCCGGACACGGCTGAAGCTTTCTTT; cdr3_aa: CASSEVPDTAEAFF
d_call: -; j_call: TRBJ1-1; v_call: TRBV11-2; clone_size: few; cdr3_nt: TGTGCCAGCAGCCCGACCAGGATGAACACTGAAGCTTTCTTT; cdr3_aa: CASSPTRMNTEAFF
d_call: TRBD1; j_call: TRBJ1-2; v_call: TRBV2; clone_size: -; cdr3_nt: TGTGCCAGCAGTTCTCCGGGACAGGGGACTGGTGGCTACACCTTC; cdr3_aa: CASSSPGQGTGGYTF
d_call: TRBD1; j_call: TRBJ1-5; v_call: TRBV18; clone_size: few; cdr3_nt: TGTGCCAGCTCACCCCTAGGACAGGGGGGGCAGCCCCAGCATTTT; cdr3_aa: CASSPLGQGGQPQHF
d_call: TRBD1; j_call: TRBJ2-5; v_call: TRBV9; clone_size: -; cdr3_nt: TGTGCCAGCAGCCCCGGACAGGGAGGAGAGACCCAGTACTTC; cdr3_aa: CASSPGQGGETQYF
d_call: TRBD1; j_call: TRBJ1-2; v_call: TRBV7-9; clone_size: once; cdr3_nt: TGTGCCAGCAGCCGGGACAGCAGCAACTATGGCTACACCTTC; cdr3_aa: CASSRDSSNYGYTF